The 10 T cell receptor beta chains in this list originate from one sample, sequenced in a study of T cells expressing NK-cell markers. Each CDR3 protein gets one entry in TCRdb, which reprocessed the 5' RACE reads and gives no DNA. This table holds over 350,000 distinct CDR3 sequences. The sequencing input was blood T cells: a sorted CD56 or NKG2C T cell subset, CD4+ or CD8+ T cells, or bulk PBMC T cells (not recorded which). The receptors were gathered from a woman in her forties or fifties in good health.

The V call is TRBV2, the J call TRBJ2-5; the D call of TRBD1 rests on TCRdb alone, since no DNA is present to check it. CDR3 size: 12 residues. The germline gives CDR1 SNHLY, CDR2 FYNNEI. CDR3 amino acids: CATRTGRETQYF. Looking up the rest from reference TRBV2 and TRBJ2-5 gives the full variable domain: EPEVTQTPSHQVTQMGQEVILRCVPISNHLYFYWYRQILGQKVEFLVSFYNNEISEKSEIFDDQFSVERPDGSNFTLKIRSTKLEDSAMYFCATRTGRETQYFGPGTRLLVL.

V usage is TRBV4-1 and J usage is TRBJ1-5. Germline values: CDR1 MGHRA, CDR2 YSYEKL. CDR3 length: 16 amino acids. CDR3 sequence reads: CASSQVGGPFNQPQHF.

V gene TRBV4-2 combines with J gene TRBJ1-1. The CDR3 is 14 residues long. Germline V gives CDR1 LGHNA, CDR2 YNFKEQ. The CDR3 sequence: CASSQDQGLGGAFF.

The chain uses TRBV6-6 and TRBJ1-6. CDR1 and CDR2 (germline): MNHNY, SVGAGI (reference sequence). This CDR3 contains 18 residues. CDR3 sequence reads: CASSYGDREPPYNSPLHF.

The chain is built from TRBV12-2 and TRBJ2-3; lacking DNA, the TRBD1 call made by TCRdb goes unchecked. TRBV12-2 has pseudogene status. The CDR3 extends over 15 amino acids. CDR3 residues: CASRSAPGSTDTQYF.

This chain connects TRBV7-2 to TRBJ1-3; TCRdb picks TRBD1, but there is no DNA to check that call. The CDR3 length is 14 residues. Germline lookup yields CDR1 SGHTA and CDR2 FQGNSA. CDR3: CASSRDRVGNTIYF.

The V call is TRBV10-3, the J call TRBJ1-1. Germline V CDR1 and CDR2: ENHRY, SYGVKD. CDR3 length equals 13 residues. The CDR3 is CAISDGQDTEAFF.

CDR3 amino acids: CAISEPGQGSQPQHF. The V and J genes are TRBV10-3 and TRBJ1-5; TCRdb picks TRBD1, but there is no DNA to check that call. Per the germline V gene, CDR1 is ENHRY and CDR2 is SYGVKD. This CDR3 has 15 amino acids.

The chain joins TRBV7-3 to TRBJ2-1; TCRdb outputs TRBD2, but without DNA this stays unchecked. The CDR3 is made up of 15 amino acids. The germline V gene has CDR1 SGHTA and CDR2 FQGTGA. CDR3 sequence reads: CASSSTSANYNEQFF.

This chain links TRBV7-6 with TRBJ2-3; the D call from TCRdb, TRBD2, cannot be confirmed without DNA. CDR1 and CDR2 from the germline V gene are SGHVS and FNYEAQ. The CDR3 is 16 amino acids. The CDR3 here is CASSLGVTSDTDTQYF.